This record looks at one T cell receptor (beta chain) sequence and its context. Its antigen is as yet unknown. This specimen belongs to a study of cytomegalovirus exposure and HLA in healthy donors. In the study overall: Earlier sequencing of 200 million or so T cells yielded 100 million to 140 million unique TCR beta sequences.

Study conclusions and caveats: Later analysis identified a missense DCLRE1C variant that was linked to TCR beta V- and J-gene trimming. In vitro confirmation showed three CMV-associated chains to be CMV antigen specific.

The germline V gene has CDR1 SGHNT and CDR2 YYREEE (reference sequence). Trimming removed 4 bases from V and 0 bases from J; junction bases left unmatched: 11. This CDR3 has 18 residues. PCR used 60 Vbeta primers and 13 Jbeta primers. In the original workflow: Later reanalysis found 60 million to 90 million unique TCR beta chains, approximately 11 million of them shared. Using immunoSEQ multiplex PCR, the repertoire was profiled, and TCRdb retains in-frame clones only, with some absent. V, J and clone size derive from that table, while D and trimming were established from the DNA sequence. The sample lists about 160,000 clones; over 65% were seen once.

The receptor was derived from a man in his forties or fifties in good health and CMV-seropositive. Material for sequencing was PBMCs. The J gene is TRBJ2-5, the V gene TRBV5-4; 11 bases match TRBD2. The CDR3 is CASSPRGLAGGYQETQYF. DNA of the CDR3: TGTGCCAGCAGCCCGCGAGGGCTAGCGGGGGGTTACCAAGAGACCCAGTACTTC. The variable domain in full, with the rest retrieved from reference TRBV5-4 and TRBJ2-5, is ETGVTQSPTHLIKTRGQQVTLRCSSQSGHNTVSWYQQALGQGPQFIFQYYREEENGRGNFPPRFSGLQFPNYSSELNVNALELDDSALYLCASSPRGLAGGYQETQYFGPGTRLLVL.